This T cell receptor beta chain derives from a study of beta chain features in type 1 diabetes. General study findings and limits: Patients' naive, central memory and regulatory TCRB repertoires appeared more alike than those of healthy donors.

V lost 7 bases to trimming and J lost 1 base, with 12 bases between them. The CDR3 length is 13 residues. The germline V gene encodes CDR1 SQVTM and CDR2 ANQGSEA. The authors reverse transcribed all of the isolated RNA, so sequencing captured expressed TCRB transcripts. The protocol was immunoSEQ multiplex PCR, while the TCRdb copy is restricted to in-frame clones and leaves out a portion. The sample includes 430,000 or so clones, 11% of them seen just once. This clone occurred a few times. Its target is unknown. This chain connects TRBV29-1 to TRBJ2-3; D remains ambiguous. The clonotype originates from a young woman in good health. The sequenced sample consisted of naive CD4+ T cells from blood. The CDR3 protein is CSARTGGTDTQYF. CDR3 coding DNA: TGCAGCGCGCGGACGGGCGGCACAGATACGCAGTATTTT.